The next 13 T cell receptor beta chains were all read from a single sample in a study of CD8+ T cells in alopecia areata. Treatment in this sample: oral pan-JAK inhibitor, 5-10 mg twice daily. cDNA reverse transcribed from extracted RNA served as the sequencing template. The assay was immunoSEQ multiplex PCR, and TCRdb's table has in-frame clones only and misses some. The sample includes about 200,000 clones, less than 45% of them seen just once. The sequences come from CD4+ T cells sorted from blood, collected at roughly week 30, from a patient treated with tofacitinib. The receptors originated from a human donor with alopecia areata.

The rearrangement links TRBV18 to TRBJ2-7; TRBD2 agrees at 7 bases. The ends lost 3 bases at V and 5 bases at J; junction bases unmatched: 7. The CDR3 consists of 14 residues. In germline, CDR1 is KGHSH, CDR2 LQKENI. CDR3 in amino acids: CASSPFGGSDEQYF. DNA of the CDR3: TGTGCCAGCTCACCCTTTGGCGGGAGCGACGAGCAGTACTTC.

The chain couples TRBV5-1 to TRBJ1-2; D perhaps matches TRBD1 (6 bases). The ends were cut back, 4 bases at V and 5 bases at J, with 15 bases in the middle. Germline V gives CDR1 SGHRS, CDR2 YFSETQ. The CDR3 consists of 14 residues. The CDR3 protein is CASSTGNPSYGYTF. The CDR3, as DNA: TGCGCCAGCAGCACAGGGAACCCCTCATATGGCTACACCTTC.

This clone has just a few counts. CDR3: CATSFGNTQYF. DNA of the CDR3: TGTGCCACCTCATTCGGAAATACGCAGTATTTT. The chain combines TRBV27 with TRBJ2-3, with unresolved D. This CDR3 has 11 residues. Trimming removed 10 bases from V and 7 bases from J, with 12 bases in between. Germline CDR1 reads MNHEY; CDR2 reads SMNVEV (reference sequence).

This clone was observed a few times. V usage is TRBV5-1 and J usage is TRBJ1-2; 7 bases map to TRBD1. Trimming cost V 4 bases and J 5 bases; bases outside gene matches: 5. The CDR3 extends over 13 amino acids. Germline V CDR1 and CDR2: SGHRS, YFSETQ. The CDR3 coding sequence is TGCGCCAGCAGCGACGGGACAGAGTATGGCTACACCTTC. Translation: CASSDGTEYGYTF.

This clone has a handful of counts. The chain joins TRBV25-1 to TRBJ1-2; D gene unclear. Trimming removed 4 bases at V and 4 bases at J, with 16 bases between. CDR1 MGHDK and CDR2 SYGVNS come from the germline V gene. The CDR3 consists of 15 residues. DNA for the CDR3: TGTGCCAGCAGTGCGGGAGCTGGAGATATCTATGGCTACACCTTC. It yields the protein CASSAGAGDIYGYTF.

V usage is TRBV29-1 and J usage is TRBJ2-1; TRBD1 or TRBD2 may be the D gene (5 bases each). This CDR3 region has 11 residues. The ends were cut back, 4 bases at V and 7 bases at J, with 8 bases in the middle. Germline V gives CDR1 SQVTM, CDR2 ANQGSEA. CDR3 sequence: CSVVGANEQFF. The CDR3 DNA follows: TGCAGCGTTGTCGGGGCAAATGAGCAGTTCTTC.

The chain couples TRBV7-9 to TRBJ2-7, with a weak D call TRBD2 (5 bases). V lost 2 bases, J lost 6 bases, and 14 bases lay in between. This CDR3 spans 14 amino acids. The germline V gene has CDR1 SEHNR and CDR2 FQNEAQ (reference sequence). CDR3 bases: TGTGCCAGCAGCTTAAGCTCCGGGGTGGTCGAGCAGTACTTC. This sequence encodes CASSLSSGVVEQYF.

There are a few counts of this clone. The chain carries TRBV10-3 and TRBJ1-1, with 10 bases lining up with TRBD1. Germline CDR1 reads ENHRY; CDR2 reads SYGVKD. Unmatched junction bases numbered 10, after V lost 5 bases and J lost 10 bases. CDR3 length: 14 residues. In DNA, the CDR3 is TGTGCCATCAGTTCAGCCGGGACAGGGGTTGGAGCTTTCTTT. This sequence encodes CAISSAGTGVGAFF.

This sequence joins TRBV6-5 and TRBJ2-7; TRBD1 might be the D (5 bases). Trimming removed 5 bases from V and 3 bases from J, with 14 bases in between. Germline V gives CDR1 MNHEY, CDR2 SVGAGI. This CDR3 has 14 amino acids. The CDR3 here is CASSTSDTLYEQYF. The DNA of the CDR3 is TGTGCCAGCAGTACCTCGGACACACTCTACGAGCAGTACTTC.

V gene TRBV9 combines with J gene TRBJ1-1; D gene unclear. Trimming removed 7 bases at V and 2 bases at J, with 12 bases between. CDR1 and CDR2 from the germline V gene are SGDLS and YYNGEE. This CDR3 contains 13 residues. This chain's CDR3 is CASGPPVNTEAFF. In DNA, the CDR3 is TGTGCCAGCGGACCGCCAGTTAACACTGAAGCTTTCTTT.

The chain couples TRBV9 to TRBJ2-3, with 10 bases lining up with TRBD2. V was clipped by 3 bases and J by 4 bases; unmatched bases: 5. This CDR3 comprises 15 residues. Germline V gene lookup returns CDR1 SGDLS and CDR2 YYNGEE. CDR3 sequence: CASSASGSWADTQYF. CDR3 nucleotides: TGTGCCAGCAGCGCTAGCGGGAGCTGGGCAGATACGCAGTATTTT.

In its sample, this clone was seen a few times. This rearrangement joins TRBV30 to TRBJ2-7; D tentatively reads TRBD1 or TRBD2 (5 bases each). CDR3 length equals 16 residues. Germline CDR1 and CDR2: GTSNPN and SVGIG (reference sequence). Trimming stripped 5 bases from V and 3 bases from J, with 23 bases between. CDR3 loop: CAWDLAGTSTYYEQYF. In DNA, the CDR3 is TGTGCCTGGGACTTAGCCGGGACCTCCACCTACTACGAGCAGTACTTC. The full variable domain, completed using reference TRBV30 and TRBJ2-7, is SQTIHQWPATLVQPVGSPLSLECTVEGTSNPNLYWYRQAAGRGLQLLFYSVGIGQISSEVPQNLSASRPQDRQFILSSKKLLLSDSGFYLCAWDLAGTSTYYEQYFGPGTRLTVT.

Here the CDR3 reads CSVEDQWGRGDTQYF. Written as DNA, the CDR3 is TGCAGCGTTGAAGATCAGTGGGGTCGGGGAGATACGCAGTATTTT. This rearrangement joins TRBV29-1 to TRBJ2-3, with D possibly TRBD2 on 5 matching bases. With 0 bases removed from V and 5 bases from J, the gap between germline ends came to 15 bases. The germline gives CDR1 SQVTM, CDR2 ANQGSEA. This CDR3 has 15 residues.